Each of the 31 T cell receptor beta chains below was sequenced from the same sample in a study of blood T cells in healthy people across ages. A second about 7 to 11 cycle PCR used barcoded and J-beta primers. TCRdb independently ran MiXCR on the 5' RACE reads; one entry per CDR3 protein. The table lists over 1,300,000 distinct CDR3 sequences, roughly 60% of them singletons. Sequencing input: blood. These receptor sequences come from a man in his late teens or twenties in good health.

This chain uses TRBV20-1 with TRBJ2-3, with 10 bases aligning to TRBD2. CDR3 length: 13 residues. The V gene end was trimmed by 6 bases and the J gene end by 9 bases; junction bases not matched to a gene: 9. Germline loops: CDR1 DFQATT, CDR2 SNEGSKA (reference sequence). The CDR3 protein is CSAPGSGGATQYF. CDR3 DNA sequence: TGCAGTGCCCCGGGGAGCGGGGGGGCCACGCAGTATTTT.

The chain is built from TRBV11-1 and TRBJ2-2; tentatively, D is TRBD1 (5 bases). The V and J ends lost 8 bases and 2 bases respectively, with 15 bases between them. The CDR3 sequence is 15 residues long. Looked up from germline, CDR1 is SGHAT and CDR2 is FQDESV (reference sequence). This CDR3 reads CASSGWGANTGELFF. CDR3 sequence (DNA): TGTGCCAGCTCAGGTTGGGGCGCCAACACCGGGGAGCTGTTTTTT. Complete variable domain (other parts from reference TRBV11-1 and TRBJ2-2): EAEVAQSPRYKITEKSQAVAFWCDPISGHATLYWYRQILGQGPELLVQFQDESVVDDSQLPKDRFSAERLKGVDSTLKIQPAELGDSAMYLCASSGWGANTGELFFGEGSRLTVL.

Here the CDR3 DNA reads TGTGCCAGCAGCTTAGGACAGAGCAACATGAACACTGAAGCTTTCTTT. The encoded protein is CASSLGQSNMNTEAFF. V is TRBV7-9 and J is TRBJ1-1; D is perhaps TRBD1 (5 bases). Germline CDR1 reads SEHNR; CDR2 reads FQNEAQ (reference sequence). The CDR3 is made up of 16 amino acids. V dropped 1 base and J dropped 0 bases, with 12 bases sitting between them.

V usage is TRBV7-9 and J usage is TRBJ2-4; no clear D. The J call could be wrong; TRBJ2-7 is a better fit for the DNA end. Germline CDR1 is SEHNR and CDR2 is FQNEAQ (reference sequence). The CDR3 runs to 14 residues. The DNA for the CDR3 is TGTGCCAGCAGCCCTCCTGGGCGCACGAACGAGCAGTACTTC. This sequence encodes CASSPPGRTNEQYF.

There are a few counts of this clonotype. This sequence joins TRBV20-1 and TRBJ1-2, with D hard to call. Looked up from germline, CDR1 is DFQATT and CDR2 is SNEGSKA (reference sequence). V lost 3 bases to trimming and J lost 7 bases, with 6 bases between them. The CDR3 has 10 residues. CDR3 nucleotide sequence: TGCAGTGCTAGTATTGGTGGCTACACCTTC. Its translation is CSASIGGYTF.

The V call is TRBV4-1, the J call TRBJ2-1, with a possible D match to TRBD2 (6 bases). V was clipped by 4 bases and J by 0 bases, with 16 bases between them. This CDR3 has 17 residues. The germline CDR1 and CDR2 sequences are MGHRA and YSYEKL. The CDR3, as DNA: TGCGCCAGCAGCCGCGGGACTTTCAGGAGCTCCTACAATGAGCAGTTCTTC. This translates into CASSRGTFRSSYNEQFF.

This rearrangement joins TRBV29-1 to TRBJ2-3; unclear D gene. Trimming took 1 base from V and 4 from J, leaving 9 bases between them. Germline CDR1 SQVTM, CDR2 ANQGSEA. The CDR3 contains 13 residues. CDR3: CSVEGFAADTQYF. As DNA, the CDR3 is TGCAGCGTTGAAGGATTTGCTGCAGATACGCAGTATTTT.

This sequence joins TRBV12-3 or TRBV12-4 and TRBJ2-7; D is possibly TRBD1 (6 bases). The ends were cut back, 5 bases at V and 3 bases at J, with 20 bases in the middle. This CDR3 spans 16 amino acids. CDR3 region: CASSTTWDKEVYEQYF. Written as DNA, the CDR3 is TGTGCCAGCAGTACAACCTGGGACAAGGAGGTCTACGAGCAGTACTTC.

The rearrangement joins TRBV6-2 or TRBV6-3 to TRBJ1-5, with a weak D call TRBD1 (5 bases). CDR3 size: 14 residues. CDR1 and CDR2 (germline): MNHEY, SVGEGT. Trimming stripped 2 bases from V and 6 bases from J, with 11 bases between. CDR3: CASSYEQGSQPQHF. DNA for the CDR3: TGTGCCAGCAGTTACGAGCAGGGAAGTCAGCCCCAGCATTTT.

The chain carries TRBV28 and TRBJ2-3; D not certain. The germline CDR1 and CDR2 sequences are MDHEN and SYDVKM. The CDR3 spans 12 residues. V shed 11 bases and J shed 5 bases, with 14 bases lying between them. CDR3 loop: CAASLRVDTQYF. In DNA form, the CDR3 reads TGTGCCGCAAGTTTACGGGTAGATACGCAGTATTTT.

DNA of the CDR3: TGTGCCAGCAGCGTACAACCTAGGCCCGGGGAGCTGTTTTTT. Protein product: CASSVQPRPGELFF. The chain joins TRBV7-2 to TRBJ2-2; no clear D. The V gene lost 5 bases and the J gene lost 6 bases, with 13 bases spanning the gap. The CDR3 runs 14 residues. Looked up from germline, CDR1 is SGHTA and CDR2 is FQGNSA.

This chain links TRBV2 with TRBJ2-3; 7 nucleotides line up with TRBD1. The CDR3 loop spans 15 amino acids. With V trimmed by 5 bases and J by 2 bases, 7 bases remained unmatched. The germline V gene has CDR1 SNHLY and CDR2 FYNNEI. The DNA of the CDR3 is TGTGCCAGCAGTCCAACAGGGGCTATCACAGATACGCAGTATTTT. This translates into CASSPTGAITDTQYF.

The table lists this clonotype with a few counts. The chain employs TRBV14 and TRBJ2-1, with TRBD2 matching 11 bases. CDR1 and CDR2 (germline): SGHDN, FVKESK. This CDR3 contains 18 residues. V trimming: 6 bases; J trimming: 0 bases; junction bases outside the gene matches: 10. Here the CDR3 reads CASRPTSGDSSSYNEQFF. CDR3 in DNA: TGTGCCAGCAGACCGACTAGCGGGGACAGTAGCTCCTACAATGAGCAGTTCTTC.

The chain uses TRBV20-1 and TRBJ1-6; no firm D call. Deletions cut 2 bases from V and 5 bases from J, with 7 bases between. The CDR3 sequence is 13 residues long. Germline V gives CDR1 DFQATT, CDR2 SNEGSKA (reference sequence). The chain's CDR3 is CSARYRHNSPLHF. CDR3 DNA sequence: TGCAGTGCTAGATACAGACATAATTCACCCCTCCACTTT.

This chain uses TRBV7-9 with TRBJ1-6; 7 bases map to TRBD1. Unmatched junction bases numbered 5, after V lost 1 base and J lost 11 bases. The CDR3 spans 14 residues. The germline V gene encodes CDR1 SEHNR and CDR2 FQNEAQ (reference sequence). CDR3 region: CASSLGQGTAPLHF. For the CDR3, the DNA is TGTGCCAGCAGCTTAGGACAGGGAACTGCACCCCTCCACTTT.

This chain links TRBV4-1 with TRBJ2-3; possibly TRBD1 for D (6 bases). Deletions cut 1 base from V and 2 bases from J, with 10 bases between. The length of the CDR3 is 15 residues. Germline values: CDR1 MGHRA, CDR2 YSYEKL. The CDR3 is CASSQVRTDTDTQYF. Here the CDR3 DNA reads TGCGCCAGCAGCCAAGTCCGGACAGACACAGATACGCAGTATTTT.

This clonotype turned up a few times. This rearrangement joins TRBV18 to TRBJ2-1; the D gene could be TRBD1 or TRBD2 (5 bases each). Germline CDR1 KGHSH, CDR2 LQKENI. The CDR3 totals 16 residues. Trimming took 3 bases from V and 4 from J, leaving 16 bases between them. The CDR3 bases are TGTGCCAGCTCACCGGCCGGGGCTAGAGTTTACAATGAGCAGTTCTTC. Encoded protein: CASSPAGARVYNEQFF.

This chain connects TRBV10-1 to TRBJ2-1; TRBD1 agrees at 7 bases. Germline-derived CDR1 and CDR2 are WNHNN and SYGVQD (reference sequence). J was trimmed by 7 bases and V by 6 bases; bases with no gene match: 12. The CDR3 contains 15 residues. The CDR3 nucleotides are TGCGCCAGCAGGGCCGGGACAGCCCCTGGGAATGAGCAGTTCTTC. Its translation is CASRAGTAPGNEQFF.

The J gene is TRBJ1-1, the V gene TRBV27; 7 positions agree with TRBD1. The CDR3 covers 13 residues. The germline gives CDR1 MNHEY, CDR2 SMNVEV (reference sequence). The J segment lost 4 bases and the V segment lost 11 bases, leaving 10 bases of the junction unmatched. Written as DNA, the CDR3 is TGTGCCTCCGGAAGGGGGCGCGCCACTGAAGCTTTCTTT. Translation: CASGRGRATEAFF.

The genes are TRBV27 and TRBJ1-4, with D possibly matching TRBD1 (5 bases). V shed 2 bases and J shed 1 base, with 5 bases lying between them. Germline V gene data show CDR1 as MNHEY and CDR2 as SMNVEV (reference sequence). This CDR3 has 14 amino acids. In DNA, the CDR3 is TGTGCCAGCAGTTTAAGGGGAACTAATGAAAAACTGTTTTTT. Encoded protein: CASSLRGTNEKLFF.

The chain employs TRBV7-9 and TRBJ2-5, with D unresolved. The germline V gene has CDR1 SEHNR and CDR2 FQNEAQ (reference sequence). CDR3 length: 13 residues. The V and J ends lost 4 bases and 2 bases respectively, with 8 bases between them. Here the CDR3 reads CASSSLEQETQYF. The CDR3 DNA is TGTGCCAGCAGCTCCCTTGAACAAGAGACCCAGTACTTC.

This clonotype was counted between two and nine times. The CDR3 region has the DNA TGTGCCACCAGCAGAGATGGCACTGAAGCTTTCTTT. The encoded protein is CATSRDGTEAFF. The rearrangement links TRBV15 to TRBJ1-1, with no clear D. CDR3 size: 12 residues. The germline V and J ends were trimmed by 0 bases and 4 bases, with 3 bases remaining between them. Germline assignment: CDR1 LNHNV and CDR2 YYDKDF (reference sequence).

The rearrangement links TRBV6-5 to TRBJ2-1; tentative D call: TRBD1 (5 bases). This CDR3 has 12 residues. Per the germline V gene, CDR1 is MNHEY and CDR2 is SVGAGI. Trimming stripped 6 bases from V and 9 bases from J, with 12 bases between. The CDR3 DNA follows: TGTGCCAGCAGGGCATGGACACGTGAGCAGTTCTTC. Translation: CASRAWTREQFF.

The V gene is TRBV28, the J gene TRBJ1-2; D is possibly TRBD1 (5 bases). CDR3 length: 13 amino acids. In germline, CDR1 is MDHEN, CDR2 SYDVKM. Trimming cost V 5 bases and J 5 bases, with 12 bases left between them. The CDR3 is CASSASSGYGYTF. In DNA form, the CDR3 reads TGTGCCAGCAGTGCTTCCTCAGGGTATGGCTACACCTTC.

V gene TRBV6-6 combines with J gene TRBJ1-2; no clear D. The germline V gene has CDR1 MNHNY and CDR2 SVGAGI (reference sequence). The length of the CDR3 is 14 residues. V was shortened by 5 bases and J by 4 bases, with 14 bases between the two germline ends. This chain's CDR3 is CASSQFETSYGYTF. Here the CDR3 DNA reads TGTGCCAGCAGTCAGTTCGAGACAAGCTATGGCTACACCTTC.

This chain uses TRBV29-1 with TRBJ2-2; TRBD2 matches at 7 bases. There are 16 residues in the CDR3. Looked up from germline, CDR1 is SQVTM and CDR2 is ANQGSEA. Germline trimming cut 0 bases from V and 5 bases from J; bases unmatched to any gene: 9. The CDR3 loop is CSVEDRGVKGTGELFF. CDR3 nucleotides: TGCAGCGTTGAAGATCGGGGGGTTAAGGGGACCGGGGAGCTGTTTTTT.

The V gene is TRBV6-2 or TRBV6-3, the J gene TRBJ2-5; possibly TRBD1 for D (5 bases). The CDR3 sequence is 15 residues long. V was pared by 6 bases and J by 3 bases, with 17 bases between. Germline V CDR1 and CDR2: MNHEY, SVGEGT. Written as DNA, the CDR3 is TGTGCCAGCAGCCCCTGGCGGACACATGAAGAGACCCAGTACTTC. The encoded protein is CASSPWRTHEETQYF.

The rearrangement links TRBV5-6 to TRBJ1-2, with D unresolved. Trimming removed 2 bases from V and 6 bases from J, with 5 bases in between. Germline V gene lookup returns CDR1 SGHDT and CDR2 YYEEEE. The CDR3 is made up of 11 amino acids. The CDR3 nucleotides read TGTGCCAGCAGCTTAGTACATGGCTACACCTTC. Translation gives CASSLVHGYTF.

This clonotype was observed a few times. The chain carries TRBV25-1 and TRBJ2-5; 7 bases are shared with TRBD1. After removal of 9 bases from V and 0 bases from J, the junction contained 4 bases not matched to a gene. Germline lookup yields CDR1 MGHDK and CDR2 SYGVNS. This CDR3 spans 13 amino acids. The CDR3 DNA reads as TGTGCCAGGACCGGGACAGACCAAGAGACCCAGTACTTC. It yields the protein CARTGTDQETQYF.

J is TRBJ2-1 and V is TRBV6-4, with D possibly being TRBD1 or TRBD2 (5 bases each). CDR3 length: 13 amino acids. Per the germline V gene, CDR1 is MRHNA and CDR2 is SNTAGT. Between the trimmed V and J ends, which lost 5 bases and 9 bases, there was a span of 14 bases. Written as DNA, the CDR3 is TGTGCCAGCAGTAACCTGCTGAGGGGTGAGCAGTTCTTC. Translated: CASSNLLRGEQFF.

There are a few counts of this clonotype. The chain employs TRBV29-1 and TRBJ2-7; perhaps TRBD1 as D (6 bases). V shed 4 bases and J shed 4 bases, with 20 bases lying between them. CDR1 is SQVTM and CDR2 is ANQGSEA in the germline V gene. The length of the CDR3 is 15 residues. The CDR3 nucleotides are TGCAGCGTTGTAGCCGGGGACAAGTCCCTTTACGAGCAGTACTTC. It translates to CSVVAGDKSLYEQYF.